This TCR beta chain was identified during a study of blood T cells in healthy people across ages. A J-beta primer mix and a sample-barcoded 5' primer were used in a second PCR of roughly 7 to 12 cycles. Tagging of each cDNA molecule was performed by a template-switch adaptor with 12 random nucleotides. TCRdb recomputed calls from the 5' RACE reads with MiXCR, one row per CDR3 protein. The sample consists of fewer than 800,000 distinct CDR3 sequences, around half of them appearing once. Study-level points and caveats: Naive CD4+ cells and diversity were both higher in long-lived donors than in aged donors. Diversity estimated from one million T cells was considered an underestimate.

The V end was cut by 2 bases, the J end by 8 bases, with 10 bases between. The CDR3 loop spans 13 amino acids. Germline CDR1 is LNHDA and CDR2 is SQIVND (reference sequence). This clonotype is a singleton in its sample. Its matching antigen is unknown. This TCR derives from a woman between 55 and 75 years old in good health. The sample was blood. The chain has TRBV19 and TRBJ2-1, with D maybe TRBD2 (6 bases). CDR3 sequence reads: CASSILLAHEQFF. CDR3 DNA: TGTGCCAGTAGTATATTACTAGCACATGAGCAGTTCTTC.